This T cell receptor beta chain was documented in a study of CD8 T cells in Susac syndrome. Points from the study as a whole: The study recognized that its TCR sequencing and HLA analysis covered a relatively small number of individuals.

Purification of the CD8+ and CD4+ T cells relied on negative isolation, and TEMRA cells underwent FACS enrichment. Germline values: CDR1 SGHTA, CDR2 FQGNSA. The CDR3 loop spans 15 amino acids. V lost 3 bases and J lost 0, with 12 bases in between. A word on this clonotype: What it binds is not known.

RNA was extracted with the RNeasy kit, and a quantity of about 0.45 to 1 ug was reverse transcribed using random hexamers. By means of immunoSEQ multiplex PCR, TCR beta CDR3 spanning 54 Vbeta and 13 Jbeta underwent amplification. TCRdb re-called the immunoSEQ multiplex PCR reads with MiXCR, one entry per CDR3 protein. The table includes around 99,000 distinct CDR3 sequences, roughly 97% detected once. The sample consisted of CD4+ T cells from PBMCs. The TCR sequence derives from a human donor in good health. The V and J genes are TRBV7-2 and TRBJ2-7; possible D gene TRBD2, 5 bases. The CDR3 here is CASSFDRTSSYEQYF. In nucleotides, the CDR3 is TGTGCCAGCAGCTTCGACCGTACTAGCTCCTACGAGCAGTACTTC.